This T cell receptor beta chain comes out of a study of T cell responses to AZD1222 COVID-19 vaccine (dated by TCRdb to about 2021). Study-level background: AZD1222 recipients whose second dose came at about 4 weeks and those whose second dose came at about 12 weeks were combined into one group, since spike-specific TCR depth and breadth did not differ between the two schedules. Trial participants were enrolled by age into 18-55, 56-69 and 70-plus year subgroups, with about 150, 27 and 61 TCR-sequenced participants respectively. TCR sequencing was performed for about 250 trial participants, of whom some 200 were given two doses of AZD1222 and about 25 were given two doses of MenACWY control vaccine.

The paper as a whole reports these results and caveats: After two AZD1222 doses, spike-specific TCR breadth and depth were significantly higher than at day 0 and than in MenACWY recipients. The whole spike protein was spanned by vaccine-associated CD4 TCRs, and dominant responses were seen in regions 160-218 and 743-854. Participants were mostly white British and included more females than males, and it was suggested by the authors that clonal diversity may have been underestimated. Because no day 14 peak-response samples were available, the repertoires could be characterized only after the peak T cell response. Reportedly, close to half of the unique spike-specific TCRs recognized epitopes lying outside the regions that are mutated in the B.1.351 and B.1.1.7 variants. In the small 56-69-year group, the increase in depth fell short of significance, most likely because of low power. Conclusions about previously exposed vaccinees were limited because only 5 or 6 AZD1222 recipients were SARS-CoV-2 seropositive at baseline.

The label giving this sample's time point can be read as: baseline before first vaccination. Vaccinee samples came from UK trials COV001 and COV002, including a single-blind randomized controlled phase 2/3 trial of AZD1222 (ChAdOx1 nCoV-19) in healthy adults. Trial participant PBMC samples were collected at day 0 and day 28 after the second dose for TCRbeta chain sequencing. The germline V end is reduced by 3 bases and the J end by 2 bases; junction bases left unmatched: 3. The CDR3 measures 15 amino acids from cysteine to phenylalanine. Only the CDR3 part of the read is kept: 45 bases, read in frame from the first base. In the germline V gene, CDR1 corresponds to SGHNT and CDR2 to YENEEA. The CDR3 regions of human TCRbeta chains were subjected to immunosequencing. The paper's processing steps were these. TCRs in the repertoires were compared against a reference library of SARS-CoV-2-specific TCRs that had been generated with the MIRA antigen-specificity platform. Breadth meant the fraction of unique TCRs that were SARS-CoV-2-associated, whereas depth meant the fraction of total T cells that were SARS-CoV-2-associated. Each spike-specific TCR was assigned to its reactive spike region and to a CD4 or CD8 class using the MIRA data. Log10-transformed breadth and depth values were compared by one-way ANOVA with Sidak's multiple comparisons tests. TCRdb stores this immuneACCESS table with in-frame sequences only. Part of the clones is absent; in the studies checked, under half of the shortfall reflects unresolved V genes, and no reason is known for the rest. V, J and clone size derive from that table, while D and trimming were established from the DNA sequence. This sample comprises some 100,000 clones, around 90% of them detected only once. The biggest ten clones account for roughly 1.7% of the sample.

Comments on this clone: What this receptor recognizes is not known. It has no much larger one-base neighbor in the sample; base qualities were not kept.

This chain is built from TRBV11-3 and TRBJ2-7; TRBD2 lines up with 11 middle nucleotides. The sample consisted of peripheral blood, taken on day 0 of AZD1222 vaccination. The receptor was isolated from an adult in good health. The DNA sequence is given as TGTGCCAGCAGCTTGGGACTAGCGGCCACCTACGAGCAGTACTTC. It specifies CASSLGLAATYEQYF.